These 2 T cell receptor beta chains originate from one sample sequenced in a study. TCRdb itself ran the RT-PCR reads through MiXCR, one entry per CDR3 protein. This table has more than 600,000 distinct CDR3 sequences, over 12% appearing once. The sequencing input was memory CD4+ T cells from blood. Receptors were obtained from a female donor in good health, serving as a healthy control.

This clonotype was picked up one time. A read error is possible here, since a much larger clone lies one base away. V usage is TRBV6-5 and J usage is TRBJ2-1; 10 bases agree with TRBD2. This CDR3 has 13 residues. Germline V gives CDR1 MNHEY, CDR2 SVGAGI. V lost 5 bases, J lost 10 bases, and 5 bases stayed unmatched. CDR3 in amino acids: CASSASGRVEQFF. DNA for the CDR3: TGTGCCAGCAGTGCAAGCGGGAGGGTGGAGCAGTTCTTC.

This clonotype turned up a few times. J is TRBJ2-3 and V is TRBV5-1, with TRBD2 matching over 10 bases. The CDR3 consists of 15 residues. Germline CDR1 SGHRS, CDR2 YFSETQ. The ends lost 2 bases at V and 4 bases at J; junction bases unmatched: 4. Here the CDR3 DNA reads TGCGCCAGCAGCTTTAGCGGGAGGATCGCAGATACGCAGTATTTT. The encoded protein is CASSFSGRIADTQYF.